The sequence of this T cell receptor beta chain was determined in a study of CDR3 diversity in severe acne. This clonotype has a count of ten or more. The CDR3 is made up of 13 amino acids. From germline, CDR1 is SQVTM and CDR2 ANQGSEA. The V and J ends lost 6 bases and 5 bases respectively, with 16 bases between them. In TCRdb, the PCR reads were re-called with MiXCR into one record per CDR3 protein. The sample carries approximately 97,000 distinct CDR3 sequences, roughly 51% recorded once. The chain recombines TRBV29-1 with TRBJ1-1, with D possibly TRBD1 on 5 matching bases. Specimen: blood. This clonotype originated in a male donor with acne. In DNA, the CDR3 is TGCAGCGTGGGGGGACCGACGGGGACTGAAGCTTTCTTT. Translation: CSVGGPTGTEAFF.